One sample yielded the 3 T cell receptor beta chains listed below, sequenced in a study of cytomegalovirus exposure and HLA in healthy donors. The PCR was carried out with 60 Vbeta primers and 13 Jbeta primers. Sequencing used immunoSEQ multiplex PCR; TCRdb keeps in-frame clones, though not all of them. Altogether 150,000 to 200,000 clones are present, more than 80% being singletons, with the ten largest covering about 0.63%. Sequencing was performed on PBMCs. These receptors all stem from a boy between 5 and 17 years old in good health and CMV-seronegative.

This clone was observed a handful of times. V is TRBV19 and J is TRBJ1-1, with a weak D call TRBD1 (6 bases). The V end lost 4 bases, the J end lost 1 base, and 7 bases lay between the germline ends. Germline CDR1 LNHDA, CDR2 SQIVND (reference sequence). This CDR3 contains 13 residues. The CDR3 coding sequence is TGTGCCAGTAGTAGGACAGCGAACACTGAAGCTTTCTTT. It encodes CASSRTANTEAFF.

The chain recombines TRBV27 with TRBJ2-6; D uncertain. The V end lost 6 bases, the J end lost 3 bases, and 24 bases lay between the germline ends. The CDR3 covers 19 residues. Germline V gene lookup returns CDR1 MNHEY and CDR2 SMNVEV (reference sequence). Here the CDR3 DNA reads TGTGCCAGCAGCCCAAGTGGCAGGCCCCCTACCGGTGGGGCCAACGTCCTGACTTTC. Its protein product is CASSPSGRPPTGGANVLTF.

The V and J genes are TRBV2 and TRBJ1-5; D possibly corresponds to TRBD1 (5 bases). The V and J ends lost 10 bases and 4 bases respectively, with 14 bases between them. The CDR3 loop spans 13 amino acids. CDR1 and CDR2 from the germline V gene are SNHLY and FYNNEI. The CDR3: CATRRDFNQPQHF. CDR3 bases: TGTGCCACCCGGCGGGACTTTAATCAGCCCCAGCATTTT.